This T cell receptor beta chain was recovered during a study of cytomegalovirus exposure and HLA in healthy donors. 13 Jbeta primers and 60 Vbeta primers were used for the PCR. Assay used: immunoSEQ multiplex PCR; TCRdb lists only in-frame clones, some missing. The sample consists of some 120,000 clones, 15% of them appearing once. The CDR3 is made up of 18 amino acids. Germline V gene sequence: CDR1 LNHDA, CDR2 SQIVND (reference sequence). V shed 4 bases and J shed 0 bases, with 16 bases lying between them. The chain combines TRBV19 with TRBJ2-6, with TRBD1 as a possible D gene (6 bases). Sequenced: PBMCs. This receptor was identified in a young woman in good health and CMV-seronegative. The CDR3 is CASSKTGTPSSGANVLTF. CDR3 nucleotide sequence: TGTGCCAGTAGTAAAACAGGGACCCCCTCCTCTGGGGCCAACGTCCTGACTTTC.